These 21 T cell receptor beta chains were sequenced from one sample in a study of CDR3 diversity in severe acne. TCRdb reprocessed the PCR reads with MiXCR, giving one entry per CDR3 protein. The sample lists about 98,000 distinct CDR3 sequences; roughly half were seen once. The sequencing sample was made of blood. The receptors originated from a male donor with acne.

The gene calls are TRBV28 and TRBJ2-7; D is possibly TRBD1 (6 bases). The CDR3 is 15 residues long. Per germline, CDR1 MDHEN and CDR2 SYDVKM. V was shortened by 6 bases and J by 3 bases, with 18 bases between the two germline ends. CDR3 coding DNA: TGTGCCAGCAGAAGCCGCAGGGGCCCCGTCTACGAGCAGTACTTC. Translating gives CASRSRRGPVYEQYF.

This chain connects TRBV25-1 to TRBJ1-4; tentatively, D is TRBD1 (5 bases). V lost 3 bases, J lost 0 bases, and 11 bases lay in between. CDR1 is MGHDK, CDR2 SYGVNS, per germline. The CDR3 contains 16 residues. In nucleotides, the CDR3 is TGTGCCAGCAGTGATATCGGGACGGCAACTAATGAAAAACTGTTTTTT. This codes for CASSDIGTATNEKLFF.

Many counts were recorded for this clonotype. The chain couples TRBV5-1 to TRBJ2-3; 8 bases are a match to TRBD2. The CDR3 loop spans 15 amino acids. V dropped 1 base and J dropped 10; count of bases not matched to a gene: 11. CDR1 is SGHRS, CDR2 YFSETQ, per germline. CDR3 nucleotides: TGCGCCAGCAGCTTGTCACCAAGCGGGAGCGGGGCGCAGTATTTT. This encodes CASSLSPSGSGAQYF.

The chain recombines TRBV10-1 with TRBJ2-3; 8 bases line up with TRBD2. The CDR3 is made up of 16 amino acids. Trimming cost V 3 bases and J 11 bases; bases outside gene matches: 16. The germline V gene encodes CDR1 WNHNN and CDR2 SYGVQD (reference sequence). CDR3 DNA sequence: TGCGCCAGCAGTGATACTGCCAGCACTAGCGGCAATGAGCAGTATTTT. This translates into CASSDTASTSGNEQYF.

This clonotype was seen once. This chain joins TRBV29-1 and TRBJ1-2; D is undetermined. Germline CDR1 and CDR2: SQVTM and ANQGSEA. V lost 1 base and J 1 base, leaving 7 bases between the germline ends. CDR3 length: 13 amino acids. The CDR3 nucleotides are TGCAGCGTTGAAGGACCGGTTAACTATGGCTACACCTTC. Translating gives CSVEGPVNYGYTF.

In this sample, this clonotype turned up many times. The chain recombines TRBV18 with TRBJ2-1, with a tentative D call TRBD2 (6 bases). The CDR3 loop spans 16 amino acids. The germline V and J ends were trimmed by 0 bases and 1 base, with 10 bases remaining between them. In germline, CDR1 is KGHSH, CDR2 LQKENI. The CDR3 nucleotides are TGTGCCAGCTCACCACCGTCAGGACTATCCTACAATGAGCAGTTCTTC. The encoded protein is CASSPPSGLSYNEQFF.

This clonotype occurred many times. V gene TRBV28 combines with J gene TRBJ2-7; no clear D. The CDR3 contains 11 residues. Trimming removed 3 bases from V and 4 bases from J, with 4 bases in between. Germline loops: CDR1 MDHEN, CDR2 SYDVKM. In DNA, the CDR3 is TGTGCCAGCAGTTTCGATTACGAGCAGTACTTC. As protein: CASSFDYEQYF. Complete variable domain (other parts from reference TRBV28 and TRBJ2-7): DVKVTQSSRYLVKRTGEKVFLECVQDMDHENMFWYRQDPGLGLRLIYFSYDVKMKEKGDIPEGYSVSREKKERFSLILESASTNQTSMYLCASSFDYEQYFGPGTRLTVT.

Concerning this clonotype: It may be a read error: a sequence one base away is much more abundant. CDR3 bases: TGTGCCAGTAGTCTCTGCAGTACCTACGAGCAGTACTTC. Amino acids: CASSLCSTYEQYF. V gene TRBV19 combines with J gene TRBJ2-7; D is undetermined. Trimming took 5 bases from V and 2 from J, leaving 10 bases between them. Germline V CDR1 and CDR2: LNHDA, SQIVND (reference sequence). The CDR3 is made up of 13 amino acids.

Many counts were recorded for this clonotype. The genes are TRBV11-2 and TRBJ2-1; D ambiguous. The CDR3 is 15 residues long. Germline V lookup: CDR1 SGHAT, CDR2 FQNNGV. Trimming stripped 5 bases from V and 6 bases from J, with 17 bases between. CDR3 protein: CASSLKRQLFNEQFF. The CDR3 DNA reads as TGTGCCAGCAGCCTAAAACGGCAGCTCTTCAATGAGCAGTTCTTC. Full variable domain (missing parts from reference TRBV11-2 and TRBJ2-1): EAGVAQSPRYKIIEKRQSVAFWCNPISGHATLYWYQQILGQGPKLLIQFQNNGVVDDSQLPKDRFSAERLKGVDSTLKIQPAKLEDSAVYLCASSLKRQLFNEQFFGPGTRLTVL.

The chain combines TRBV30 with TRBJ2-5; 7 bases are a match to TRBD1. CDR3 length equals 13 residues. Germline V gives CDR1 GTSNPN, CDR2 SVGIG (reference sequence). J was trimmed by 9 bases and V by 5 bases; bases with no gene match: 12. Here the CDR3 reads CAWAGGSNQPQYF. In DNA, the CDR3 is TGTGCCTGGGCAGGGGGAAGCAATCAGCCCCAGTACTTC.

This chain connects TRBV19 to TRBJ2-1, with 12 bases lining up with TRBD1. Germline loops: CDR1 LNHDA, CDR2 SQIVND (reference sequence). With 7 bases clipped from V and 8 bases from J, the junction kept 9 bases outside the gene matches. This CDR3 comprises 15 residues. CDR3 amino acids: CASKRGTGGGYEQFF. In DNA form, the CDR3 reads TGTGCCAGTAAACGGGGGACAGGGGGCGGCTATGAGCAGTTCTTC. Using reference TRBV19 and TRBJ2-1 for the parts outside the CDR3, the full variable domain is DGGITQSPKYLFRKEGQNVTLSCEQNLNHDAMYWYRQDPGQGLRLIYYSQIVNDFQKGDIAEGYSVSREKKESFPLTVTSAQKNPTAFYLCASKRGTGGGYEQFFGPGTRLTVL.

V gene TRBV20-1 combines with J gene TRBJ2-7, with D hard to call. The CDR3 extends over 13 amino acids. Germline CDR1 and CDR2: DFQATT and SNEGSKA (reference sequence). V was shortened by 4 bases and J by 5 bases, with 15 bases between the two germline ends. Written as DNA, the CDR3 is TGCAGTGCTATGGTTGGCAGGCCCGACGAGCAGTACTTC. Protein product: CSAMVGRPDEQYF.

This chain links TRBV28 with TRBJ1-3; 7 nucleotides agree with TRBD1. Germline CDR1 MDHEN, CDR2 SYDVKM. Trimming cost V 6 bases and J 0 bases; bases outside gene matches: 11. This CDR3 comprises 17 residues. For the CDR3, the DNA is TGTGCCAGCAGCAGTCCCGGGACAGTTTACTCTGGAAACACCATATATTTT. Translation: CASSSPGTVYSGNTIYF.

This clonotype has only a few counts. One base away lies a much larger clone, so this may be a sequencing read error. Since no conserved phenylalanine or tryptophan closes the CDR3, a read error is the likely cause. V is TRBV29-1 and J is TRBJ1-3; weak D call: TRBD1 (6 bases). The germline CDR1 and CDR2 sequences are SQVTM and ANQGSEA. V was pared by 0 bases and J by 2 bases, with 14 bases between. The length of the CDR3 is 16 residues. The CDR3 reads CSVEDRRGRPGNTIYL. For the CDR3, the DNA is TGCAGCGTTGAAGATCGCAGGGGTAGGCCTGGAAACACCATATATCTT.

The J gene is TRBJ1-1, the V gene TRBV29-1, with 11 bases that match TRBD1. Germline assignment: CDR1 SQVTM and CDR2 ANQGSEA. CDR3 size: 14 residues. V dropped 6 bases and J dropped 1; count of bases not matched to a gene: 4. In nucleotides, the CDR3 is TGCAGCGTGGGGACAGGGGGGGCGAACACTGAAGCTTTCTTT. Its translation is CSVGTGGANTEAFF.

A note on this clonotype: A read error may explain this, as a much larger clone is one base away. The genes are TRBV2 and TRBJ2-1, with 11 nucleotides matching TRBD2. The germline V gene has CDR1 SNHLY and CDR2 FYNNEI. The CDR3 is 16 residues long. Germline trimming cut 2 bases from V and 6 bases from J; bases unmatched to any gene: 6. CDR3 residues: CASSELLAGGRNEQFF. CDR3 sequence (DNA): TGTGCCAGCAGTGAATTGCTAGCGGGAGGCCGCAATGAGCAGTTCTTC.

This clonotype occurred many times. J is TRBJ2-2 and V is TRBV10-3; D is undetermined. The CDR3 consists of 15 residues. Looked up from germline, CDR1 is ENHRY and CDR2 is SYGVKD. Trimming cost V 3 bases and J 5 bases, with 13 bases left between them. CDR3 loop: CAISDSADRTGELFF. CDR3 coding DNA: TGTGCCATCAGTGATTCCGCGGACCGTACCGGGGAGCTGTTTTTT.

CDR3 nucleotides: TGCAGTGCCCCCGGGACAGGGGTAGATACGCAGTATTTT. Protein: CSAPGTGVDTQYF. V is TRBV20-1 and J is TRBJ2-3; 10 bases align to TRBD1. Germline V gene lookup returns CDR1 DFQATT and CDR2 SNEGSKA (reference sequence). Trimming cost V 6 bases and J 5 bases; bases outside gene matches: 5. The CDR3 runs 13 residues.

The CDR3 DNA reads as TGTGCCAGCAGCCTGCCGGGACAGGGGTTCCACGAGCAGTACTTC. This codes for CASSLPGQGFHEQYF. The gene calls are TRBV7-2 and TRBJ2-7; 10 bases fit TRBD1. Germline CDR1 SGHTA, CDR2 FQGNSA. With 5 bases clipped from V and 5 bases from J, the junction kept 9 bases outside the gene matches. The CDR3 has 15 amino acids.

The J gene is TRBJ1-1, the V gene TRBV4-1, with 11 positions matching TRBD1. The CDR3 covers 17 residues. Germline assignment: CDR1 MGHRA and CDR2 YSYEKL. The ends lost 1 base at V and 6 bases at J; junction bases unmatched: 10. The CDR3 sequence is CASSQVEWTGGSSEAFF. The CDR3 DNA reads TGCGCCAGCAGCCAAGTAGAGTGGACAGGGGGCTCATCTGAAGCTTTCTTT.

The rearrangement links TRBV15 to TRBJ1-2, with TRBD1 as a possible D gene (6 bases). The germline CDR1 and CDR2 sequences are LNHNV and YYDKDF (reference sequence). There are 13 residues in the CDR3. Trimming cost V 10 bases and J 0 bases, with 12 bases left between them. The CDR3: CASRGGSNYGYTF. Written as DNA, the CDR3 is TGTGCCAGCAGAGGGGGATCTAACTATGGCTACACCTTC. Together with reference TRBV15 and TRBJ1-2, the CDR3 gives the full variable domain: DAMVIQNPRYQVTQFGKPVTLSCSQTLNHNVMYWYQQKSSQAPKLLFHYYDKDFNNEADTPDNFQSRRPNTSFCFLDIRSPGLGDTAMYLCASRGGSNYGYTFGSGTRLTVV.